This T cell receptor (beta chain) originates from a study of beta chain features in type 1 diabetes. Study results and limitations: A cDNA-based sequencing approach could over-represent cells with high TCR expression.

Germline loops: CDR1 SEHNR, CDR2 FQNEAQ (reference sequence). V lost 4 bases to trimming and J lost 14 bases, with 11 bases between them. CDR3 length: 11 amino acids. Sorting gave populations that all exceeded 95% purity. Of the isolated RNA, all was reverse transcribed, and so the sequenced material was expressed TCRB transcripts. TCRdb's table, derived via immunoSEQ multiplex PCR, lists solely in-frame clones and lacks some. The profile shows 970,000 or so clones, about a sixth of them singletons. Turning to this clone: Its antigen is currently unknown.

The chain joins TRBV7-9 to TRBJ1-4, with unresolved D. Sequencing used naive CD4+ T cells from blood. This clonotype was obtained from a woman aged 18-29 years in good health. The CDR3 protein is CASSSTGLLFF. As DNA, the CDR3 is TGTGCCAGCAGCTCCACCGGATTGCTGTTTTTT.